This record looks at one T cell receptor beta chain sequence and its context. The record originates from a study of blood T cell repertoires in COVID-19. Clones were read by immunoSEQ multiplex PCR, and TCRdb kept only the in-frame ones, dropping some. This table has 200,000 to 250,000 clones, roughly 79% appearing once. The receptor was derived from a woman aged 50 to 65 with acute COVID-19. The material sequenced was PBMCs or T cells enriched from blood (not recorded which).

The CDR3, as DNA: TGTGCCAGTTCGTCGGGTGGAAACACCATATATTTT. Amino acids: CASSSGGNTIYF. V and J are TRBV19 and TRBJ1-3; D is unresolved. The CDR3 consists of 12 residues. Trimming left V 8 bases short and J 3 bases short, with 8 bases between. In germline, CDR1 is LNHDA, CDR2 SQIVND (reference sequence).